The clone carrying this T cell receptor (beta chain) was seen more than once but under ten times. Its antigen is undetermined. To make TCR beta libraries, researchers used iRepertoire HTBI primers and Arm-PCR of CDR3 regions. TCRdb called the multiplex PCR reads again in MiXCR, with one record for every CDR3 protein. The data show 500,000 to 700,000 distinct CDR3 sequences, approximately 31% seen once. Time point noted: persistent/refractory GD, antithyroid drugs over 5 years with positive TRAb. Following extraction of RNA from PBMCs, that RNA was used to make the TCR library. This specimen belongs to a study of regulatory T cells in long-lasting Graves disease. Study-level information: Persistence in Graves' disease denoted antithyroid drug use beyond 5 years alongside positive TSH receptor antibodies. Study results and caveats: Analysis covered peripheral blood alone, not thyroid tissue.

V gave up 8 bases and J gave up 4 bases, with 20 bases separating them. CDR3 length: 15 amino acids. CDR1 is MNHNS, CDR2 SASEGT, per germline. This chain connects TRBV6-1 to TRBJ1-2; D is ambiguous. This TCR was recovered from a female donor with Graves disease. The specimen was peripheral blood mononuclear cells (PBMCs), collected when the disease was refractory, from a patient treated with antithyroid drugs. In nucleotides, the CDR3 is TGTGCCAGCCTCGAACGGGAAACGGCCTTCTATGGCTACACCTTC. This codes for CASLERETAFYGYTF.